Each of the 18 T cell receptor beta chains below was sequenced from the same sample in a study of cytomegalovirus exposure and HLA in healthy donors. The PCR made use of 60 Vbeta and 13 Jbeta primers. Some clones are missing from TCRdb's copy, which holds only in-frame ones; the method was immunoSEQ multiplex PCR. The sample gives more than 120,000 clones, about four fifths of which show up once; about 6.8% is in the top ten. Sequenced input: PBMCs. Receptors originate from a woman aged 35 to 49 in good health and CMV-seropositive.

The J gene is TRBJ2-1, the V gene TRBV5-1, with 7 bases matching TRBD1. This CDR3 spans 16 amino acids. The germline gives CDR1 SGHRS, CDR2 YFSETQ. Trimming at V came to 3 bases and at J to 2 bases, leaving 8 bases not matched to a gene. The CDR3 DNA reads TGCGCCAGCAGCTCTTTAAACAGGGGACCCTACAATGAGCAGTTCTTC. As protein: CASSSLNRGPYNEQFF.

The chain links TRBV18 to TRBJ1-3; perhaps TRBD1 as D (6 bases). Germline CDR1 KGHSH, CDR2 LQKENI. Trimming stripped 1 base from V and 2 bases from J, with 21 bases between. This CDR3 region has 19 residues. CDR3 DNA sequence: TGTGCCAGCTCACCACGTACACAGGGTCGGACTGATACTGGAAACACCATATATTTT. Its protein product is CASSPRTQGRTDTGNTIYF.

The rearrangement links TRBV6-5 to TRBJ2-7; possibly TRBD1 for D (5 bases). V lost 2 bases and J lost 2, with 13 bases in between. This CDR3 contains 15 residues. The V gene's germline CDR1 is MNHEY and CDR2 SVGAGI. The CDR3 coding sequence is TGTGCCAGCAGTTACGCTGGGCAGGGCCCCTACGAGCAGTACTTC. Amino acid sequence: CASSYAGQGPYEQYF.

The chain combines TRBV6-1 with TRBJ1-5, with 7 bases matching TRBD1. The germline gives CDR1 MNHNS, CDR2 SASEGT. The CDR3 consists of 16 residues. The trim removed 0 bases at V and 6 bases at J, leaving 8 bases unmatched. This CDR3 is CASSEATTDRVQPQHF. CDR3 bases: TGTGCCAGCAGTGAAGCGACGACTGACAGGGTTCAGCCCCAGCATTTT.

The genes are TRBV4-1 and TRBJ2-1, with D possibly TRBD2 on 6 matching bases. V lost 4 bases, J lost 4 bases, and 14 bases lay in between. Germline CDR1 and CDR2: MGHRA and YSYEKL. The CDR3 loop spans 15 amino acids. The CDR3 spells CASSRVADPYNEQFF. For the CDR3, the DNA is TGCGCCAGCAGCCGTGTAGCGGACCCTTACAATGAGCAGTTCTTC.

V is TRBV4-1 and J is TRBJ2-7; 11 positions match TRBD2. The junction had 5 bases not matched to a gene; V was cut back by 4 bases and J by 6 bases. Per germline, CDR1 MGHRA and CDR2 YSYEKL. The CDR3 runs to 14 residues. The CDR3 sequence: CASSLGLAVREQYF. In DNA, the CDR3 is TGCGCCAGCAGCCTGGGACTAGCGGTCCGCGAGCAGTACTTC.

The V call is TRBV15, the J call TRBJ1-4; no firm D call. The CDR3 extends over 17 amino acids. Germline CDR1 and CDR2: LNHNV and YYDKDF (reference sequence). The germline V and J ends were trimmed by 0 bases and 2 bases, with 13 bases remaining between them. The CDR3 spells CATSRDGNGRTNEKLFF. CDR3 DNA sequence: TGTGCCACCAGCAGAGACGGAAACGGGAGGACTAATGAAAAACTGTTTTTT.

The chain combines TRBV21-1 with TRBJ1-6. TRBV21-1 is a listed pseudogene. The CDR3 covers 14 residues. CDR3 nucleotides: TGTGCCAGCAGCAAAGCCCGGGAGGCCCGGACCCTCCACTTT. Translation gives CASSKAREARTLHF.

The chain uses TRBV28 and TRBJ2-7; 10 positions match TRBD1. Germline values: CDR1 MDHEN, CDR2 SYDVKM. This CDR3 comprises 14 residues. J lost 3 bases, V lost 6 bases, and 5 bases had no gene match. For the CDR3, the DNA is TGTGCCAGCAGGACAGGGGGCAGGAGCTACGAGCAGTACTTC. It translates to CASRTGGRSYEQYF.

In its sample, this clone was seen a few times. The V call is TRBV2, the J call TRBJ1-4; D call uncertain. Germline loops: CDR1 SNHLY, CDR2 FYNNEI. The CDR3 is made up of 14 amino acids. Trimming removed 4 bases from V and 7 bases from J, with 13 bases in between. The CDR3 region has the DNA TGTGCCAGCAGTGCTCGGGGTGGAGGTGAAAAACTGTTTTTT. It codes for CASSARGGGEKLFF.

This chain connects TRBV29-1 to TRBJ2-5; TRBD1 is a possible D gene (5 bases). CDR1 is SQVTM, CDR2 ANQGSEA, per germline. V lost 4 bases and J 5 bases, leaving 14 bases between the germline ends. This CDR3 has 13 residues. CDR3 protein: CSVGGAAAETQYF. CDR3 nucleotide sequence: TGCAGCGTTGGTGGGGCGGCAGCGGAGACCCAGTACTTC.

The CDR3, as DNA: TGTGCCAGCAGCTTGGGGACAGGGGGAGGAAATGAAAAACTGTTTTTT. Translated, it gives CASSLGTGGGNEKLFF. This chain uses TRBV5-4 with TRBJ1-4; 10 positions match TRBD1. Per the germline V gene, CDR1 is SGHNT and CDR2 is YYREEE (reference sequence). CDR3 length: 16 residues. The junction had 4 bases not matched to a gene; V was cut back by 0 bases and J by 5 bases.

Only a few counts were recorded for this clone. The J gene is TRBJ2-7, the V gene TRBV5-4, with TRBD1 matching over 9 bases. Germline CDR1 and CDR2: SGHNT and YYREEE (reference sequence). V dropped 1 base and J dropped 1; count of bases not matched to a gene: 6. The CDR3 runs 16 residues. CDR3 nucleotides: TGTGCCAGCAGCTTGCCGGAGACAGGGGGTTCCTACGAGCAGTACTTC. This sequence encodes CASSLPETGGSYEQYF.

In nucleotides, the CDR3 is TGCGCCAGCAGCCAAGGGGCGTCACAGGGAGCGGGCAATCAGCCCCAGCATTTT. The encoded protein is CASSQGASQGAGNQPQHF. The rearrangement links TRBV4-1 to TRBJ1-5, with TRBD1 as a possible D gene (6 bases). The germline CDR1 and CDR2 sequences are MGHRA and YSYEKL. The V gene lost 1 base and the J gene lost 2 bases, with 18 bases spanning the gap. The CDR3 sequence is 18 residues long.

The rearrangement links TRBV2 to TRBJ1-3; tentative D call: TRBD1 (5 bases). Germline V gives CDR1 SNHLY, CDR2 FYNNEI. The CDR3 has 13 residues. V lost 7 bases and J lost 0, with 7 bases in between. This CDR3 is CASMTDSGNTIYF. CDR3 DNA: TGTGCCAGCATGACAGACTCTGGAAACACCATATATTTT. The full variable domain, in which reference TRBV2 and TRBJ1-3 provide the parts outside the CDR3, is EPEVTQTPSHQVTQMGQEVILRCVPISNHLYFYWYRQILGQKVEFLVSFYNNEISEKSEIFDDQFSVERPDGSNFTLKIRSTKLEDSAMYFCASMTDSGNTIYFGEGSWLTVV.

The V and J genes are TRBV7-3 and TRBJ2-2, with 7 bases matching TRBD2. The CDR3 is 14 residues long. The junction had 5 bases not matched to a gene; V was cut back by 6 bases and J by 4 bases. Looked up from germline, CDR1 is SGHTA and CDR2 is FQGTGA. The CDR3 is CASRSGATTGELFF. The CDR3 region has the DNA TGTGCCAGCAGGAGCGGGGCCACCACCGGGGAGCTGTTTTTT.

This clone was counted many times. The rearrangement uses TRBV6-6 and TRBJ2-7, with D perhaps TRBD2 (5 bases). The CDR3 spans 12 residues. V lost 6 bases and J lost 5, with 11 bases in between. Per germline, CDR1 MNHNY and CDR2 SVGAGI (reference sequence). The CDR3 is CASSLPADEQYF. The CDR3 DNA reads as TGTGCCAGCAGCTTACCAGCGGACGAGCAGTACTTC.

The count of this clone is one. This chain uses TRBV5-4 with TRBJ2-5, with D possibly matching TRBD2 (6 bases). The germline V gene encodes CDR1 SGHNT and CDR2 YYREEE (reference sequence). V was shortened by 3 bases and J by 1 base, with 13 bases between the two germline ends. The CDR3 has 15 residues. The CDR3 is CASSSGGTIQETQYF. The CDR3 DNA reads TGTGCCAGCAGCTCCGGCGGGACCATCCAAGAGACCCAGTACTTC.